These T cell receptor beta chains were read from a single sample in a study of blood T cell repertoires in COVID-19. TCRdb's copy holds only in-frame clones and misses some; the assay was immunoSEQ multiplex PCR. The sample has some 150,000 clones; around 88% are singletons. Sequencing was done on a sample of peripheral blood. These receptors originate from a woman aged 60-75 years with acute or convalescent COVID-19. The CDR3 runs from the conserved cysteine through the conserved F or W. A D gene is named only where the DNA matches it firmly. Clone size is not always given. Where it is, it says once, few, many or a class for expanded clones.

size	V	J	D	CDR3	DNA
-	TRBV7-2	TRBJ1-5	-	CASRRTQGSQPQHF	TGTGCCAGCAGGCGGACCCAGGGATCCCAGCCCCAGCATTTT
-	TRBV6-6	TRBJ2-3	-	CASSAQSDTQYF	TGTGCCAGCAGTGCCCAGTCAGATACGCAGTATTTT
-	TRBV11-2	TRBJ2-7	TRBD2	CASSSGLAGGHEQYF	TGTGCCAGCAGCTCCGGACTAGCGGGGGGCCACGAGCAGTACTTC
-	TRBV12-3/TRBV12-4	TRBJ1-2	-	CASSTDRTYGYTF	TGTGCCAGCAGTACCGACAGGACCTATGGCTACACCTTC
-	TRBV6-5	TRBJ1-1	TRBD1	CASNRQGAAFF	TGTGCCAGCAATCGACAGGGGGCAGCTTTCTTT
-	TRBV4-2	TRBJ2-1	TRBD2	CASSQIAGGDNEQFF	TGTGCCAGCAGCCAGATAGCGGGGGGAGACAATGAGCAGTTCTTC
-	TRBV3-1/TRBV3-2	TRBJ2-3	TRBD1	CASLGTETSTDTQYF	TGTGCCAGCTTGGGGACAGAGACTAGCACAGATACGCAGTATTTT
once	TRBV6-2/TRBV6-3	TRBJ1-1	TRBD1	CASSRDRRNTEAFF	TGTGCCAGCAGTAGGGACAGGCGAAACACTGAAGCTTTCTTT
-	TRBV6-2/TRBV6-3	TRBJ1-5	-	CASRYQVSQPQHF	TGTGCCAGCAGATACCAGGTATCTCAGCCCCAGCATTTT
-	TRBV5-1	TRBJ2-3	TRBD2	CASSRAGGTSTDTQYF	TGCGCCAGCAGCCGGGCGGGGGGGACTAGCACAGATACGCAGTATTTT
-	TRBV21-1	TRBJ2-1	-	CASSNPKRGSSYNEQFF	TGTGCCAGCAGCAATCCAAAGCGGGGGAGCTCCTACAATGAGCAGTTCTTC
-	TRBV28	TRBJ1-2	-	CASSFQGNYGYTF	TGTGCCAGCAGTTTTCAGGGTAACTATGGCTACACCTTC
-	TRBV28	TRBJ1-5	-	CASSLPGVQPQHF	TGTGCCAGCAGTTTACCAGGGGTACAGCCCCAGCATTTT
-	TRBV5-8	TRBJ1-6	TRBD1	CASSMRQGQVHF	TGTGCCAGCAGCATGCGACAGGGGCAAGTCCACTTT
once	TRBV6-5	TRBJ1-6	-	CASSEEGSYNSPLHF	TGTGCCAGCAGCGAGGAGGGATCCTATAATTCACCCCTCCACTTT
few	TRBV4-1	TRBJ2-7	-	CASSQDMVQGFDEQYF	TGCGCCAGCAGCCAAGATATGGTGCAGGGCTTCGACGAGCAGTACTTC
-	TRBV12-3/TRBV12-4	TRBJ1-1	-	CASSSFHTEAFF	TGTGCCAGCAGTTCCTTTCACACTGAAGCTTTCTTT
-	TRBV9	TRBJ2-5	TRBD2	CASSVGMAGVQETQYF	TGTGCCAGCAGCGTAGGAATGGCGGGGGTACAAGAGACCCAGTACTTC
once	TRBV4-2	TRBJ1-6	-	CASSQVSGSNSPLHF	TGTGCCAGCAGCCAAGTAAGCGGCAGCAATTCACCCCTCCACTTT
-	TRBV5-1	TRBJ1-6	-	CASSSGDNHNSPLHF	TGCGCCAGCAGCAGCGGGGACAATCATAATTCACCCCTCCACTTT
-	TRBV24-1	TRBJ1-1	-	CATSDAHRPAFF	TGTGCCACCAGTGATGCACACCGCCCGGCTTTCTTT
-	TRBV27	TRBJ2-7	-	CASKNLQGGEQYF	TGTGCCAGCAAAAATTTGCAGGGAGGCGAGCAGTACTTC
-	TRBV5-3	TRBJ1-6	TRBD1	CARSGARGYNSPLHF	TGTGCCAGAAGCGGCGCCAGGGGGTATAATTCACCCCTCCACTTT
-	TRBV9	TRBJ1-2	-	CASSAQLTSNYGYTF	TGTGCCAGCAGCGCCCAACTAACAAGTAACTATGGCTACACCTTC
-	TRBV19	TRBJ1-5	-	CASSTNRERGNQPQHF	TGTGCCAGTAGTACCAACAGGGAAAGAGGCAATCAGCCCCAGCATTTT
-	TRBV7-3	TRBJ1-6	-	CASSPLSPLHF	TGTGCCAGCAGTCCCTTGTCACCCCTCCACTTT
-	TRBV7-8	TRBJ1-5	-	CASSLSGRSNQPQHF	TGTGCCAGCAGCTTATCCGGGAGGAGCAATCAGCCCCAGCATTTT
-	TRBV5-6	TRBJ1-2	-	CASSADSYGYTF	TGTGCCAGCAGCGCAGACAGCTATGGCTACACCTTC
few	TRBV7-2	TRBJ1-1	-	CASSLQGGGTEAFF	TGTGCCAGCAGCCTACAGGGAGGGGGAACTGAAGCTTTCTTT
-	TRBV10-3	TRBJ1-2	-	CAISEKGRKGYTF	TGTGCCATCAGTGAGAAGGGGCGGAAAGGCTACACCTTC
-	TRBV5-5	TRBJ1-4	TRBD1	CASSPGQGVGGWEKLFF	TGTGCCAGCAGCCCTGGACAGGGGGTCGGGGGATGGGAAAAACTGTTTTTT
-	TRBV7-2	TRBJ2-1	TRBD2	CASSLVRGADYNEQFF	TGTGCCAGCAGCTTAGTGCGGGGGGCCGACTACAATGAGCAGTTCTTC
-	TRBV28	TRBJ1-4	TRBD1	CASVRDRGFATNEKLFF	TGTGCCAGCGTCCGGGACAGGGGGTTTGCAACTAATGAAAAACTGTTTTTT